The clone carrying this T cell receptor beta chain was counted ten times or more. The antigen is unknown. Compared with germline, one end of the junction differs, possibly owing to a read error. TCR beta CDR3 amplification used RNA transcripts. HTBI-primed first-round RT-PCR preceded second-round multiplex PCR. From the multiplex PCR reads, TCRdb called clonotypes with MiXCR, one entry per CDR3 protein. The sample contains approximately 700,000 distinct CDR3 sequences, roughly 40% of which appear only once. This record belongs to a study of Graves' ophthalmopathy and Graves' hyperthyroidism. CDR1 and CDR2 from the germline V gene are SEHNR and FQNEAQ (reference sequence). The length of the CDR3 is 15 residues. The study, taken as a whole, reports: Thyroid clonotypes that were expanded above 0.001 frequency mostly also appeared in blood.

This receptor was identified in an adult man with Graves' ophthalmopathy. Sequencing input: peripheral blood. The chain recombines TRBV7-9 with TRBJ2-7; 7 bases align to TRBD1. Here the CDR3 reads CASSSAQPGTEPLDF. The CDR3 DNA sequence: TGTGCCAGCAGCTCCGCACAGCCCGGGACAGAGCCGCTGGACTTC. The entire variable domain, with the rest obtained from reference TRBV7-9 and TRBJ2-7, is as follows: DTGVSQNPRHKITKRGQNVTFRCDPISEHNRLYWYRQTLGQGPEFLTYFQNEAQLEKSRLLSDRFSAERPKGSFSTLEIQRTEQGDSAMYLCASSSAQPGTEPLDFGPGTRLTVT.